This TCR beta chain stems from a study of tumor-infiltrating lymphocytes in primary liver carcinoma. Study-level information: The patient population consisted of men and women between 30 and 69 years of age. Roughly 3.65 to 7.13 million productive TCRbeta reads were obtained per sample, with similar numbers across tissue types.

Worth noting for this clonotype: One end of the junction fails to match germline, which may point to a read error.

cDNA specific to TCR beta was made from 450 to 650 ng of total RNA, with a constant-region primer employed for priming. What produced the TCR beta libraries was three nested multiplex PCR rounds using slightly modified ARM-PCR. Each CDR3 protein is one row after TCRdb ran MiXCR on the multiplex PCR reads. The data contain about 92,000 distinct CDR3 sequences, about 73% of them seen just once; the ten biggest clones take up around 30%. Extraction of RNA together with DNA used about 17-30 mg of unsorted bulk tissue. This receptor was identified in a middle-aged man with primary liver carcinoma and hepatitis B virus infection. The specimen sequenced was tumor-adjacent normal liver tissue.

The chain's CDR3 is CASSLIRDGPYGQYF. The CDR3 DNA reads TGTGCCAGCAGCTTAATTCGGGACGGCCCCTACGGGCAGTACTTC. The genes are TRBV11-2 and TRBJ2-7; D may match TRBD1 or TRBD2 (5 bases each). Germline CDR1 and CDR2: SGHAT and FQNNGV. CDR3 length: 15 amino acids. The whole variable domain, remainder taken from reference TRBV11-2 and TRBJ2-7, is EAGVAQSPRYKIIEKRQSVAFWCNPISGHATLYWYQQILGQGPKLLIQFQNNGVVDDSQLPKDRFSAERLKGVDSTLKIQPAKLEDSAVYLCASSLIRDGPYGQYFGPGTRLTVT.